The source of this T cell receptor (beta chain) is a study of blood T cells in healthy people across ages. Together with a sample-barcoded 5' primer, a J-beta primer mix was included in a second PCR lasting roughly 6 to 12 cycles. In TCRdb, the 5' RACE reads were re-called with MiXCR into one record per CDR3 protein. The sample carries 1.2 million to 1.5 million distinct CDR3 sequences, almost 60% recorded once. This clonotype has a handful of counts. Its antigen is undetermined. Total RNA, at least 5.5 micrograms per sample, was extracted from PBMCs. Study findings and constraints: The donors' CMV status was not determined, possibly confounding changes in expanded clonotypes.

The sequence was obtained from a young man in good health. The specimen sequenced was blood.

The CDR3 DNA reads TGCGCCAGCAGCTCGACCGGGTTTGCGGGGGAGACCCAGTACTTC. This encodes CASSSTGFAGETQYF. The chain carries TRBV5-1 and TRBJ2-5; D may be TRBD2 (6 bases). Germline CDR1 reads SGHRS; CDR2 reads YFSETQ. The CDR3 extends over 15 amino acids. Trimming left V 3 bases short and J 5 bases short, with 17 bases between.